This T cell receptor beta chain was captured by sequencing in a study of CD8+ T cells in alopecia areata. Regarding the study as a whole: Relative to normal scalp, lesional scalp, especially alopecia totalis/universalis, showed higher clonality. Alphabeta T cells residing in normal skin are also sequenced in scalp samples.

As for this clone: The antigen remains undetermined.

The germline gives CDR1 SGHTA, CDR2 FQGNSA. There are 14 residues in the CDR3. The trim removed 5 bases at V and 7 bases at J, leaving 8 bases unmatched. cDNA reverse transcribed from extracted RNA served as the sequencing template. Only in-frame clones appear in the TCRdb table, and some are missing; sequencing was by immunoSEQ multiplex PCR. Among 89,000 or so clones listed, roughly half were seen once. Alopecia areata patients provided lesional scalp punch biopsies and peripheral blood, both collected for the study. The receptor was derived from a human donor with alopecia areata. This chain links TRBV7-2 with TRBJ1-5; 7 nucleotides agree with TRBD1. Sequenced: NKG2D-high CD8+ T cells sorted from blood. This CDR3 is CASSLRDSGQPQHF. CDR3 bases: TGTGCCAGCAGCCTACGGGACAGCGGACAGCCCCAGCATTTT. The whole variable domain, filled in from reference TRBV7-2 and TRBJ1-5, reads GAGVSQSPSNKVTEKGKDVELRCDPISGHTALYWYRQSLGQGLEFLIYFQGNSAPDKSGLPSDRFSAERTGGSVSTLTIQRTQQEDSAVYLCASSLRDSGQPQHFGDGTRLSIL.